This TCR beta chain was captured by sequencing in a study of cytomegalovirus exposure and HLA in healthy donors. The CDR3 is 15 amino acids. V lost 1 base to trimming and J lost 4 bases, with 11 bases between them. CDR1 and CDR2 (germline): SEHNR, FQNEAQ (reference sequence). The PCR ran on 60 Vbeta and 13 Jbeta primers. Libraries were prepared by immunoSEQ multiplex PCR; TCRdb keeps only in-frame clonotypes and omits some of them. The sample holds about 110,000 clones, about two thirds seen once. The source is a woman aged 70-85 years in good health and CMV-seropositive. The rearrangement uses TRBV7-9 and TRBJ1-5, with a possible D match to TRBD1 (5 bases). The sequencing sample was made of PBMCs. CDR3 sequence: CASSLGAQENQPQHF. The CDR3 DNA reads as TGTGCCAGCAGCTTAGGGGCACAGGAGAATCAGCCCCAGCATTTT.